Described below is a single TCR beta chain sequence and its context. Antigen specificity is unknown. This entry belongs to a study of T cells after yellow fever vaccination. General study points: Weaker, the secondary response had a peak occurring faster, on day 5 versus 15. Repertoires obtained by FACS sorting could include abundant clonotypes that entered as contaminants from the bulk population.

Between the trimmed V and J ends, which lost 0 bases and 2 bases, there was a span of 14 bases. From germline, CDR1 is DFQATT and CDR2 SNEGSKA (reference sequence). CDR3 length: 15 residues. Template switching with 5'RACE generated the TCR cDNA and added a universal primer site and UMIs. MiXCR, run by TCRdb on the 5' RACE reads, gives a single entry per CDR3 protein. The sample shows a few hundred thousand distinct CDR3 sequences, around 10% of them seen only once. V and J are TRBV20-1 and TRBJ2-7, with D perhaps matching TRBD2 (7 bases). The material sequenced was CD4+ T cells sorted from PBMCs, taken 5 days after the yellow fever booster vaccination. The sequence was obtained from a man aged 18 to 29 who received the YFV17D yellow fever vaccine. CDR3 nucleotide sequence: TGCAGTGCTAGAGAGGCGCGGGGGCCGACCTACGAGCAGTACTTC. It encodes CSAREARGPTYEQYF.